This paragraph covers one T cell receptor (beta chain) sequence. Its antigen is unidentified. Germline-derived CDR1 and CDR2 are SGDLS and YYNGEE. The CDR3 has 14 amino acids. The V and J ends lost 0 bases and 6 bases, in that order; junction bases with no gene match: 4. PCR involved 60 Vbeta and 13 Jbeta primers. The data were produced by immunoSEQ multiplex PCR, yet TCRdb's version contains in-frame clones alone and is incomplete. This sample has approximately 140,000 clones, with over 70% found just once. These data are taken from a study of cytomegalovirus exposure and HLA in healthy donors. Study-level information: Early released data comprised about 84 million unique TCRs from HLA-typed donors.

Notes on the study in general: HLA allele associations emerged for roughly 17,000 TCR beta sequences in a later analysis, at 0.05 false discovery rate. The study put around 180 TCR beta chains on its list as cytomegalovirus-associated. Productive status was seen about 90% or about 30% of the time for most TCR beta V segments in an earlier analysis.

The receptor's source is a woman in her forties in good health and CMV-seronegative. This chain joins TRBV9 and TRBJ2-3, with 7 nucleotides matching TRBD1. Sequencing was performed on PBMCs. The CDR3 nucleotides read TGTGCCAGCAGCGTAGGGGCAGGGGGTGATACGCAGTATTTT. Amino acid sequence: CASSVGAGGDTQYF. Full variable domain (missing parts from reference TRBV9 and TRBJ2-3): DSGVTQTPKHLITATGQRVTLRCSPRSGDLSVYWYQQSLDQGLQFLIQYYNGEERAKGNILERFSAQQFPDLHSELNLSSLELGDSALYFCASSVGAGGDTQYFGPGTRLTVL.